The T cell receptor (beta chain) under discussion was sequenced for a study of neurological immune-mediated disorders. General observations from the study: The most TCR clonal expansion was seen in HTLV-1-associated myelopathy, and the least was seen in multiple sclerosis, which fell below healthy controls.

The J segment lost 0 bases and the V segment lost 2 bases, leaving 4 bases of the junction unmatched. CDR3 size: 16 residues. Germline V gene lookup returns CDR1 SGHRS and CDR2 YFSETQ. This clonotype came up a few times. As yet, its antigen is unknown. TCRdb passed the 5' RACE reads through MiXCR, listing each CDR3 protein once. The sample carries tens of thousands of distinct CDR3 sequences, approximately 14% recorded once. The sequencing input was PBMCs. The TCR was taken from a woman in her forties or fifties with HTLV-1-associated myelopathy (HAM/TSP). The rearrangement links TRBV5-1 to TRBJ2-1; 8 nucleotides align to TRBD2. The CDR3 region has the DNA TGCGCCAGCAGCTTCGGGGGGGGGTGCTCCTACAATGAGCAGTTCTTC. Its translation is CASSFGGGCSYNEQFF. Combining the CDR3 with reference TRBV5-1 and TRBJ2-1 gives the whole variable domain KAGVTQTPRYLIKTRGQQVTLSCSPISGHRSVSWYQQTPGQGLQFLFEYFSETQRNKGNFPGRFSGRQFSNSRSEMNVSTLELGDSALYLCASSFGGGCSYNEQFFGPGTRLTVL.